This TCR beta chain was identified during a study of T cells in Graves' hyperthyroidism and ophthalmopathy. This clonotype has a handful of counts. No antigen is known for it. The source material, RNA transcripts, was used to amplify TCR beta CDR3 regions. Primed by the HTBI set, a first-round RT-PCR was run on the TCR CDR3. TCRdb recomputed calls from the multiplex PCR reads with MiXCR, one row per CDR3 protein. In the table there are roughly 650,000 distinct CDR3 sequences, roughly 15% of which are singletons. Germline loops: CDR1 SNHLY, CDR2 FYNNEI. V was shortened by 6 bases and J by 7 bases, with 12 bases between the two germline ends. CDR3 length: 13 amino acids. Regarding the study as a whole: From stable hyperthyroidism, ophthalmopathy was set apart by a 13 V-J model.

The chain is built from TRBV2 and TRBJ2-2, with TRBD2 as a possible D gene (6 bases). Sequencing input: blood. The clonotype was recovered from a middle-aged woman with Graves' ophthalmopathy. The CDR3 sequence is CASRGTGGGELFF. Written as DNA, the CDR3 is TGTGCCAGCAGGGGAACCGGGGGCGGGGAGCTGTTTTTT.